What follows describes a single T cell receptor (beta chain). What it binds is not known. Clones were sequenced by immunoSEQ multiplex PCR, and TCRdb holds only the in-frame ones, with some missing. The sample has around 310,000 clones; about 80% are singletons. CDR1 and CDR2 (germline): KGHSH, LQKENI. V was pared by 2 bases and J by 2 bases, with 10 bases between. This CDR3 is built from 15 residues. These data belong to a study of cytotoxic CD8 clonotypes in ibrutinib-treated CLL. Study context: Sequenced samples delivered averages of roughly 260,000 productive templates and around 100,000 productive rearrangements. Overall study results and limits: Starting clonality was above that of age-matched healthy donors and tracked circulating CD8+ T-cell counts.

The sequence was collected from a human donor with chronic lymphocytic leukemia. This specimen consisted of PBMCs, obtained before ibrutinib treatment. The gene calls are TRBV18 and TRBJ1-5; D may be TRBD1 (6 bases). Here the CDR3 reads CASSPSGDGNQPQHF. CDR3 coding DNA: TGTGCCAGCTCACCATCAGGGGATGGCAATCAGCCCCAGCATTTT.